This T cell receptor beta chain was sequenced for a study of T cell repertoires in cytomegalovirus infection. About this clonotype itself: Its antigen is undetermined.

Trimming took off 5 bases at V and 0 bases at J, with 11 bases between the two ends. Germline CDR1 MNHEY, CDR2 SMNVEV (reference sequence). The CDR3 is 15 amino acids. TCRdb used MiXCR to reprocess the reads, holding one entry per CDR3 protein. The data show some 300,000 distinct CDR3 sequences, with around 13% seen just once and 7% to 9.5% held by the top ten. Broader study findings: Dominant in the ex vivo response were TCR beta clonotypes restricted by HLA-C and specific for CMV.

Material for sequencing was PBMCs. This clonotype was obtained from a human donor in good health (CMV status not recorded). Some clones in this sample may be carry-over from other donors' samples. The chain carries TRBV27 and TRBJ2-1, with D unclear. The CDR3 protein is CASSPTWSSYNEQFF. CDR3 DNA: TGTGCCAGCAGTCCCACCTGGAGCTCCTACAATGAGCAGTTCTTC.